This note documents a single T cell receptor (beta chain) sequence. In the original processing: Reference gene primer amplification yielded estimated nucleated cell counts. Generated by immunoSEQ multiplex PCR, the TCRdb table keeps only in-frame clones and is missing some. That table gives V, J and clone size, and the DNA gave D and trimming. This table holds tens of thousands of clones, 75% found once. The sample comes from a study of blood T cell repertoires in COVID-19. Across the whole study: COVID-19 samples from acute and convalescent phases originated in the United States, Italy and Spain. Sources were T cells, B-cell-depleted T cells, or PBMCs; the material itself was cDNA or gDNA.

There are 16 residues in the CDR3. V was clipped by 3 bases and J by 2 bases, with 16 bases between them. In germline, CDR1 is MDHEN, CDR2 SYDVKM. The specimen sequenced was peripheral blood. J is TRBJ2-5 and V is TRBV28; D is perhaps TRBD2 (5 bases). The TCR originated in a man older than 75 with active or convalescent COVID-19. CDR3 protein: CASSLLEVAGQETQYF. CDR3 coding DNA: TGTGCCAGCAGTTTGCTGGAGGTCGCAGGACAAGAGACCCAGTACTTC. Variable domain in full (rest from reference TRBV28 and TRBJ2-5): DVKVTQSSRYLVKRTGEKVFLECVQDMDHENMFWYRQDPGLGLRLIYFSYDVKMKEKGDIPEGYSVSREKKERFSLILESASTNQTSMYLCASSLLEVAGQETQYFGPGTRLLVL.